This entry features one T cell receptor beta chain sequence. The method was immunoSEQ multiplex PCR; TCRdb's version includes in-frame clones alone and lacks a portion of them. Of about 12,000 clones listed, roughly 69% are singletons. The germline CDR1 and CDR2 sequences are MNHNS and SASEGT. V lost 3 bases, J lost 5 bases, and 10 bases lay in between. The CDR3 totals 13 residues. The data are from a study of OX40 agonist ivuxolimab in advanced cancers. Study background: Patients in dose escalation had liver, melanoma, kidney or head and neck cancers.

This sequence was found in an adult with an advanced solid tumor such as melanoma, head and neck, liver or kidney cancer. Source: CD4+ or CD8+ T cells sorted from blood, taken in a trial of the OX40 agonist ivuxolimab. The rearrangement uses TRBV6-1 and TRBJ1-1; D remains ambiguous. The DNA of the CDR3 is TGTGCCAGCAGTGACCTCGGAGGAACTGAAGCTTTCTTT. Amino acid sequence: CASSDLGGTEAFF.